The source of this T cell receptor beta chain is a study of T-cell reconstitution after alpha-beta-depleted transplantation in children. A word on this clonotype: Antigen unknown.

Per germline, CDR1 SGHTA and CDR2 FQGNSA. Unmatched junction bases numbered 3, after V lost 2 bases and J lost 5 bases. The CDR3 is 15 residues long. It was with unique molecular identifiers that the TCRbeta library was prepared. TCRdb redid the calling of the PCR reads with MiXCR, one entry per CDR3 protein. The profile shows about 600,000 distinct CDR3 sequences, 20% to 25% of them singletons. General observations from the study: From surviving recipient T cells and thymic progenitors came the high day-60 TCRbeta diversity observed in some patients. Newly produced T cells mostly provided counts and TCRbeta diversity after one year, as hyperexpanded clones declined. Roughly two months post-transplant, alpha-beta T cells reportedly originated from several hundred graft clones that had expanded.

Sequences were derived from PBMCs, mostly from graft donor cells, sampled 360 days after TCRalphabeta/CD19-depleted stem cell transplant. The receptor was derived from a boy younger than two who had a stem cell transplant for acute myeloid leukemia, so the T cells may come from the graft donor. The J gene is TRBJ2-1, the V gene TRBV7-2; TRBD2 aligns across 10 bases. Here the CDR3 DNA reads TGTGCCAGCAGCTTACAAGCGGGGGGGAACAATGAGCAGTTCTTC. It yields the protein CASSLQAGGNNEQFF.